This entry features one TCR beta chain sequence. Its antigen is unknown. Base qualities are not at hand, and no much larger clone is one base apart. The immunoSEQ Assay, a bias-controlled multiplex PCR, was used to amplify TCRbeta CDR3 regions from genomic DNA. On the study's bioinformatics: Within the assay, amplification of reference gene primers was used to estimate how many nucleated cells each sample contained. Sequence reads were collapsed and filtered to measure the absolute abundance of every unique TCRbeta CDR3 rearrangement. For each sample, productive Simpson clonality was calculated by taking the square root of Simpson's diversity index across productive rearrangements. TCRdb stores this immuneACCESS table with in-frame sequences only. Part of the clones is absent; in the studies checked, under half of the shortfall reflects unresolved V genes, and no reason is known for the rest. D and trimming come from the DNA, and the V and J calls and clone size come from that table. Present in this sample are 200,000 to 300,000 clones, roughly 87% of which were seen just once. The ten largest clones add up to about 7% of the sample.

This sample stems from a study of blood T cell repertoires in COVID-19 (dated by TCRdb to 2018 to 2020). Looking at the study overall: Samples from collaborators originated in the United States, Italy and Spain and spanned both the acute and convalescent phases of COVID-19. The prospective study material was composed of cDNA or gDNA derived from T cells, B-cell-depleted T cells, or PBMCs. Deeply sampled blood TCRbeta repertoires from subjects exposed to, actively infected with, or recovered from COVID-19 were included in the dataset. The repertoires were released in a freely available public database intended as a resource for research on the immune response to SARS-CoV-2. Samples came from the ongoing ImmuneRACE study (first 160 participants) plus 1,254 subjects from 6 global collaborators. Nearly every sample came with metadata listing a de-identified subject ID, COVID-19 status, age in years and sex. HLA class I and class II types, where available, came from metadata supplied by the sample provider rather than from assay-based typing.

Samples from volunteer blood donors who had recovered from COVID-19 were contributed by a second Seattle source. Each collaborating institution followed its own protocols to collect whole blood in K2EDTA tubes. For TCRbeta analysis, collaborators shipped samples as frozen whole blood, isolated PBMCs, or DNA extracted from either of those sample types. What the research found in general, with its limitations: How much clinical and demographic metadata was included differed by source and by participant, and the metadata was provided uncurated.

Material for sequencing was peripheral blood. The source is a man in his sixties who had recovered from COVID-19.

CDR3 region: CASSERQDPASYEQYF. The nucleotide sequence is given as TGCGCCAGCAGCGAACGCCAGGATCCCGCGTCCTACGAGCAGTACTTC. The rearranged chain carries TRBV4-1 and TRBJ2-7, with no D gene named confidently. Including the terminal cysteine and phenylalanine, the CDR3 comprises 16 residues. Left in the record is the CDR3 DNA by itself, 48 bases read in frame from the first base. CDR1 and CDR2, per the germline V gene, are MGHRA and YSYEKL. V is shortened by 5 bases, J by 1 base, and the region joining them spans 18 bases.